This T cell receptor (beta chain) was identified during a study of blood T cell repertoires in COVID-19. Study-wide background: The cDNA or gDNA used as material had been derived from T cells, B-cell-depleted T cells, or PBMCs.

Study processing details: Reference gene primer amplification gave estimated nucleated cell counts. TCRdb's table, derived via immunoSEQ multiplex PCR, lists solely in-frame clones and lacks some. V, J and clone size derive from that table, while D and trimming were established from the DNA sequence. The table includes about 38,000 clones, around 90% detected once. This CDR3 has 11 residues. V lost 4 bases and J 9 bases, leaving 7 bases between the germline ends. Looked up from germline, CDR1 is SEHNR and CDR2 is FQNEAQ (reference sequence). The sequencing input was peripheral blood. The gene calls are TRBV7-9 and TRBJ2-1; D is unresolved. This clonotype was obtained from a man aged 60 to 75 with active or convalescent COVID-19. DNA for the CDR3: TGTGCCAGCAGCTACAGCCCTGAGCAGTTCTTC. Translated: CASSYSPEQFF.